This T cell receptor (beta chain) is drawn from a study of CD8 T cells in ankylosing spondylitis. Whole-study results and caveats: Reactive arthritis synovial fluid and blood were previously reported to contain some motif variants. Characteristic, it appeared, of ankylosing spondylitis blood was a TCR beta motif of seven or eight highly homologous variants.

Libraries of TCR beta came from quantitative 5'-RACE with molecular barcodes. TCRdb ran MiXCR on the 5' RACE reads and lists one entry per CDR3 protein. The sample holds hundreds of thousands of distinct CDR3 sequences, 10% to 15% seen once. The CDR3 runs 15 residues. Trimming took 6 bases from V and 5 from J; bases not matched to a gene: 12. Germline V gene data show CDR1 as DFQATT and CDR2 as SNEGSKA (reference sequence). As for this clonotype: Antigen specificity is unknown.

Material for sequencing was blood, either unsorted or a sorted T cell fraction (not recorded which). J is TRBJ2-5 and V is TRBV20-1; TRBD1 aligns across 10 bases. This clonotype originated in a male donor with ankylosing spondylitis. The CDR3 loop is CSATPGTGVGETQYF. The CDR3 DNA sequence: TGCAGTGCCACACCCGGGACAGGGGTAGGGGAGACCCAGTACTTC.